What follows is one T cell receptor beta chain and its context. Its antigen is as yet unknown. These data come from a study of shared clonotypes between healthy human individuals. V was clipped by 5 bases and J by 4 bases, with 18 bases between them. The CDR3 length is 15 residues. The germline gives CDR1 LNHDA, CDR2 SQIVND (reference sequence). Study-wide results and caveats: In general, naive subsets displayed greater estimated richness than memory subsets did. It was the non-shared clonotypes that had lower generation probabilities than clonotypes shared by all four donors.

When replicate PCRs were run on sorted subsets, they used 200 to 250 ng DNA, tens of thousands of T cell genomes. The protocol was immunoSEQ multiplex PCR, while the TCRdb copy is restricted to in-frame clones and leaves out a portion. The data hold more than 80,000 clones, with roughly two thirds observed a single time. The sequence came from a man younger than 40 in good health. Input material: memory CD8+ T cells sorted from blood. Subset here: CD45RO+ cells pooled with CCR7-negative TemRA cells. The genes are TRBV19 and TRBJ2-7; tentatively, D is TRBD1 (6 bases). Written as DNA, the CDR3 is TGTGCCAGTAGTCCCCTCACAGGGCCTCAGTACGAGCAGTACTTC. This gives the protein CASSPLTGPQYEQYF.